This T cell receptor beta chain was identified in a study of shared clonotypes between healthy human individuals. Each subset's genomic DNA was shared equally among a number of immunoSEQ plates. Only in-frame clones appear in the TCRdb table, and some are missing; sequencing was by immunoSEQ multiplex PCR. The sample includes some 2.1 million clones, 90% to 95% of them seen just once. Naive CD8 isolation took CD45RO-negative cells positively selected for CCR7 and excluded terminally differentiated effector memory CD45RA+ cells. Trimming pared 4 bases from V and 4 bases from J, leaving 20 bases between. Germline V gives CDR1 LGHNA, CDR2 YNFKEQ. The CDR3 length is 16 residues.

The rearrangement links TRBV4-2 to TRBJ2-7; D call uncertain. Sequences were obtained from naive CD8+ T cells from PBMCs. This receptor was obtained from a man aged 18 to 30 in good health. Some clones in this sample may be carry-over from other donors' samples. This chain's CDR3 is CASSPIEAGPQYEQYF. Here the CDR3 DNA reads TGTGCCAGCAGCCCCATTGAGGCCGGACCACAGTACGAGCAGTACTTC.